What follows are 21 T cell receptor beta chains derived from one specimen sequenced in a study of CD8 T cells in ankylosing spondylitis. These receptors are not linked to any known antigen. Notes on the study in general: A motif of 7 to 9 highly homologous TCR beta variants was seen as apparently characteristic of ankylosing spondylitis blood.

TCRdb re-derived calls from the 5' RACE reads in MiXCR, one entry per CDR3 protein. Of roughly 490,000 distinct CDR3 sequences listed, about 5.2% are singletons. Sequenced: blood, either unsorted or a sorted T cell fraction (not recorded which). The source is a male donor with ankylosing spondylitis.

This clonotype was detected many times. The chain has TRBV9 and TRBJ1-2; D perhaps matches TRBD1 (5 bases). V lost 0 bases, J lost 5 bases, and 11 bases lay in between. In germline, CDR1 is SGDLS, CDR2 YYNGEE. CDR3 length: 14 amino acids. The CDR3 DNA reads as TGTGCCAGCAGCGTAGCACAGGCTGATTATGGCTACACCTTC. Its protein is CASSVAQADYGYTF.

The table lists this clonotype with a few counts. The chain couples TRBV9 to TRBJ2-7, with D possibly being TRBD1 (5 bases). CDR1 and CDR2 from the germline V gene are SGDLS and YYNGEE. This CDR3 spans 14 amino acids. Trimming stripped 2 bases from V and 0 bases from J, with 9 bases between. The CDR3 sequence is CASSVQGSSYEQYF. The CDR3 bases are TGTGCCAGCAGCGTCCAGGGCAGCTCCTACGAGCAGTACTTC.

This clonotype appeared many times. The CDR3 DNA sequence: TGTGCCAGCAGCCAACAGCGGGATTCCCTAATGCAAGAGACCCAGTACTTC. Translating gives CASSQQRDSLMQETQYF. The chain joins TRBV12-3 or TRBV12-4 to TRBJ2-5; 7 bases fit TRBD2. Unmatched junction bases numbered 15, after V lost 6 bases and J lost 2 bases. The CDR3 spans 17 residues.

This clonotype was counted at least ten times. V is TRBV4-3 and J is TRBJ2-7; no clear D gene. This CDR3 comprises 14 residues. The germline V gene has CDR1 LGHNA and CDR2 YSLEER. The ends were cut back, 4 bases at V and 0 bases at J, with 10 bases in the middle. Here the CDR3 reads CASSRSRSSYEQYF. CDR3 nucleotide sequence: TGCGCCAGCAGCCGATCCAGGAGCTCCTACGAGCAGTACTTC.

This clonotype was recorded many times. This chain joins TRBV28 and TRBJ2-1; D uncertain. Trimming shortened V by 8 bases and J by 8 bases, and 19 bases separated the two germline ends. This CDR3 spans 14 amino acids. Germline V gene data show CDR1 as MDHEN and CDR2 as SYDVKM. The chain's CDR3 is CASAPRLLWDEQFF. The CDR3 DNA sequence: TGTGCCAGCGCCCCGAGACTCCTTTGGGATGAGCAGTTCTTC.

This clonotype was picked up many times. The V gene is TRBV6-2 or TRBV6-3, the J gene TRBJ2-3; the D gene is possibly TRBD2 (5 bases). V was pared by 0 bases and J by 6 bases, with 10 bases between. Per germline, CDR1 MNHEY and CDR2 SVGEGT. The length of the CDR3 is 14 residues. The CDR3 sequence: CASSYSGIYDTQYF. CDR3 sequence (DNA): TGTGCCAGCAGTTACTCCGGGATATACGATACGCAGTATTTT.

This clonotype came up many times. This chain links TRBV5-5 with TRBJ1-1; 8 nucleotides line up with TRBD1. CDR3 length: 17 amino acids. The V gene end was trimmed by 0 bases and the J gene end by 0 bases; junction bases not matched to a gene: 7. Germline loops: CDR1 SGHKS, CDR2 YYEKEE (reference sequence). In nucleotides, the CDR3 is TGTGCCAGCAGCTTGGCTACGTGGACAGGGATGAACACTGAAGCTTTCTTT. Translating it yields CASSLATWTGMNTEAFF.

In nucleotides, the CDR3 is TGTGCCAGCAGCGCGGCGGTTAACTCCTACAATGAGCAGTTCTTC. Translated: CASSAAVNSYNEQFF. V usage is TRBV9 and J usage is TRBJ2-1; D gene uncertain. The germline CDR1 and CDR2 sequences are SGDLS and YYNGEE. The ends were cut back, 3 bases at V and 0 bases at J, with 10 bases in the middle. The CDR3 loop spans 15 amino acids.

The table lists this clonotype with many counts. The chain has TRBV29-1 and TRBJ2-1; D not resolved. Germline V CDR1 and CDR2: SQVTM, ANQGSEA. Trimming took off 4 bases at V and 8 bases at J, with 15 bases between the two ends. There are 13 residues in the CDR3. The CDR3 sequence: CSVARVLGYEQFF. DNA of the CDR3: TGCAGCGTTGCACGGGTCCTCGGGTATGAGCAGTTCTTC.

The J gene is TRBJ2-1, the V gene TRBV7-2; D could derive from TRBD1 or TRBD2 (6 bases each). CDR3 length: 15 residues. The germline CDR1 and CDR2 sequences are SGHTA and FQGNSA. Trimming stripped 1 base from V and 7 bases from J, with 14 bases between. The CDR3 spells CASSLVGGYSNEQFF. CDR3 DNA sequence: TGTGCCAGCAGCTTAGTGGGGGGCTACAGTAATGAGCAGTTCTTC.

Worth noting for this clonotype: A much larger clone sits a single nucleotide away, making a read error possible. This chain links TRBV5-1 with TRBJ2-3; 11 bases are shared with TRBD2. The CDR3 totals 17 residues. CDR1 is SGHRS, CDR2 YFSETQ, per germline. As DNA, the CDR3 is TGCGCCAACAGCTTGGTAACTAGCGGGAGTGGATCAGATACGCAGTATTTT. Its protein product is CANSLVTSGSGSDTQYF.

The chain carries TRBV15 and TRBJ2-4, with 8 bases matching TRBD1. V gave up 1 base and J gave up 3 bases; unmatched junction bases: 5. The CDR3 length is 16 residues. CDR1 is LNHNV and CDR2 is YYDKDF in the germline V gene (reference sequence). CDR3 in DNA: TGTGCCACCAGCAGAGCAGCGACAGGGGACAAAAACATTCAGTACTTC. It encodes CATSRAATGDKNIQYF. Complete variable domain (other parts from reference TRBV15 and TRBJ2-4): DAMVIQNPRYQVTQFGKPVTLSCSQTLNHNVMYWYQQKSSQAPKLLFHYYDKDFNNEADTPDNFQSRRPNTSFCFLDIRSPGLGDTAMYLCATSRAATGDKNIQYFGAGTRLSVL.

This clonotype was seen ten or more times. The chain is built from TRBV7-9 and TRBJ2-3, with 7 bases aligning to TRBD1. Germline lookup yields CDR1 SEHNR and CDR2 FQNEAQ (reference sequence). This CDR3 has 14 amino acids. The J segment lost 4 bases and the V segment lost 6 bases, leaving 7 bases of the junction unmatched. The CDR3 sequence: CASSKTGSPDTQYF. CDR3 DNA: TGTGCCAGCAGTAAGACAGGGTCGCCAGATACGCAGTATTTT.

This clonotype occurred many times. The chain recombines TRBV20-1 with TRBJ2-3, with TRBD2 matching over 12 bases. The CDR3 is made up of 17 amino acids. The germline V gene has CDR1 DFQATT and CDR2 SNEGSKA (reference sequence). Germline trimming cut 3 bases from V and 0 bases from J; bases unmatched to any gene: 7. CDR3 region: CSARPGLAGKSTDTQYF. CDR3 in DNA: TGCAGTGCTAGGCCTGGACTAGCGGGGAAGAGCACAGATACGCAGTATTTT.

This clonotype appeared a few times. This sequence joins TRBV20-1 and TRBJ2-3, with D uncertain. The CDR3 is 17 residues long. The ends were cut back, 0 bases at V and 0 bases at J, with 16 bases in the middle. CDR1 is DFQATT and CDR2 is SNEGSKA in the germline V gene (reference sequence). The CDR3 spells CSARDRVRLASTDTQYF. CDR3 nucleotide sequence: TGCAGTGCTAGAGATCGTGTGCGACTCGCTAGCACAGATACGCAGTATTTT.

Only a few counts were recorded for this clonotype. CDR3 DNA: TGCAGTGCTAGCGGGGCAGGAACTGGAAACGGTGAGGACGAGCAGTACTTC. Amino acid sequence: CSASGAGTGNGEDEQYF. This rearrangement joins TRBV20-1 to TRBJ2-7, with D possibly called TRBD1 or TRBD2 (5 bases each). CDR3 length equals 17 residues. The germline gives CDR1 DFQATT, CDR2 SNEGSKA (reference sequence). The germline V and J ends were trimmed by 3 bases and 5 bases, with 26 bases remaining between them.

This clonotype showed up many times. The rearrangement joins TRBV4-3 to TRBJ2-1, with D maybe TRBD2 (6 bases). V lost 1 base, J lost 3 bases, and 10 bases lay in between. Germline V gene lookup returns CDR1 LGHNA and CDR2 YSLEER. The length of the CDR3 is 15 residues. The CDR3: CASSQGVSGYNEQFF. The CDR3 nucleotides read TGCGCCAGCAGCCAAGGCGTTAGCGGCTACAATGAGCAGTTCTTC.

The chain is built from TRBV18 and TRBJ1-2, with D possibly TRBD1 on 6 matching bases. V was clipped by 3 bases and J by 1 base, with 21 bases between them. Germline V gene sequence: CDR1 KGHSH, CDR2 LQKENI. This CDR3 comprises 18 residues. The CDR3 region is CASSPPLGGTQNNYGYTF. CDR3 nucleotide sequence: TGTGCCAGCTCACCTCCTCTGGGGGGGACACAGAATAACTATGGCTACACCTTC.

This clonotype appeared many times. This chain uses TRBV9 with TRBJ2-3; 9 bases match TRBD2. Trimming removed 1 base from V and 4 bases from J; junction bases left unmatched: 7. This CDR3 comprises 16 residues. Germline assignment: CDR1 SGDLS and CDR2 YYNGEE. CDR3 region: CASSVWREGRADTQYF. CDR3 DNA sequence: TGTGCCAGCAGCGTATGGCGGGAGGGCCGAGCAGATACGCAGTATTTT.

In this sample, this clonotype turned up many times. V and J are TRBV6-1 and TRBJ1-1; D is uncertain. From germline, CDR1 is MNHNS and CDR2 SASEGT. The V and J ends lost 5 bases and 3 bases respectively, with 16 bases between them. The length of the CDR3 is 15 residues. In DNA, the CDR3 is TGTGCCAGCAGTCCTGACTTGTGGGAGGACACTGAAGCTTTCTTT. Translated: CASSPDLWEDTEAFF.

This clonotype was counted ten times or more. The V gene is TRBV5-6, the J gene TRBJ2-2; D is uncertain. Trimming took 2 bases from V and 6 from J, leaving 11 bases between them. The CDR3 has 14 residues. Germline V CDR1 and CDR2: SGHDT, YYEEEE. The CDR3, as DNA: TGTGCCAGCAGCTTCGGAATTTCGGCCGGGGAGCTGTTTTTT. Amino acids: CASSFGISAGELFF.